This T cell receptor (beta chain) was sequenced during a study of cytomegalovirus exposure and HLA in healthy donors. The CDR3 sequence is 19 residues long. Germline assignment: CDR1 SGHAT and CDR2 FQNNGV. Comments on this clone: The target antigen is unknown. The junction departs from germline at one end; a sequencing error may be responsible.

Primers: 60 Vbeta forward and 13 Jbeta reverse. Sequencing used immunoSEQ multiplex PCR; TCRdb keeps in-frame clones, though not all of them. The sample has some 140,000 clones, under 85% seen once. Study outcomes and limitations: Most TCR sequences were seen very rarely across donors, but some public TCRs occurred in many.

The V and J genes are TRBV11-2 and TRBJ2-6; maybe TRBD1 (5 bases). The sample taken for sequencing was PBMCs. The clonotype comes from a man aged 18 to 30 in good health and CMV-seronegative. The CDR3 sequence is CASSLDQTSEFSGANGLTF. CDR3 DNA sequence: TGTGCCAGCAGCTTAGATCAAACGAGCGAATTCTCTGGGGCCAACGGCCTGACTTTC.